The TCR beta chain described here comes from a study of early T cells in non-severe SARS-CoV-2 infection. Overall study context: Sequencing used unsorted whole-blood bulk RNA, so chains lack pairing.

Each CDR3 protein is one row after TCRdb ran MiXCR on the 5' RACE reads. This table holds 100,000 or so distinct CDR3 sequences, about 15% found once. This clonotype was seen a few times. V dropped 2 bases and J dropped 2 bases, with 6 bases sitting between them. This CDR3 is 13 amino acids long. Looked up from germline, CDR1 is MNHNS and CDR2 is SASEGT. Here the sequenced sample was whole blood, taken at baseline. The genes are TRBV6-1 and TRBJ2-5, with D unclear. The sequence derives from an adult who was a healthcare worker with PCR-confirmed SARS-CoV-2 infection or an uninfected control (not recorded which). Here the CDR3 DNA reads TGTGCCAGCAGTGAAAGCATACAAGAGACCCAGTACTTC. Translation gives CASSESIQETQYF.